The 4 T cell receptor beta chains below come from one sample, sequenced in a study of blood T cell repertoires in COVID-19. Assay used: immunoSEQ multiplex PCR; TCRdb lists only in-frame clones, some missing. The table lists fewer than 450,000 clones, about 88% of them singletons. Sequencing input: PBMCs or T cells enriched from blood (not recorded which). The receptors were gathered from a woman in her thirties who had recovered from COVID-19.

This clone has a single count. The chain links TRBV7-6 to TRBJ2-3; 10 bases map to TRBD2. Germline trimming cut 1 base from V and 5 bases from J; bases unmatched to any gene: 9. From germline, CDR1 is SGHVS and CDR2 FNYEAQ. The CDR3 is 17 residues long. In DNA form, the CDR3 reads TGTGCCAGCAGCTTAGTTTCCAGCGGGGGGGCATTAGATACGCAGTATTTT. Protein sequence: CASSLVSSGGALDTQYF. The full variable domain, with the rest looked up from reference TRBV7-6 and TRBJ2-3, is GAGVSQSPRYKVTKRGQDVALRCDPISGHVSLYWYRQALGQGPEFLTYFNYEAQQDKSGLPNDRFSAERPEGSISTLTIQRTEQRDSAMYRCASSLVSSGGALDTQYFGPGTRLTVL.

This rearrangement joins TRBV24-1 to TRBJ2-1, with 10 bases identical to TRBD1. The V gene end was trimmed by 6 bases and the J gene end by 3 bases; junction bases not matched to a gene: 4. The CDR3 consists of 15 residues. Germline CDR1 reads KGHDR; CDR2 reads SFDVKD. This CDR3 reads CATSLRDRGYNEQFF. The CDR3 DNA is TGTGCCACCAGTCTCCGGGACAGGGGCTACAATGAGCAGTTCTTC.

This clone was found a few times. V is TRBV6-1 and J is TRBJ1-4; possible D gene TRBD1, 6 bases. The CDR3 has 13 amino acids. Trimming left V 3 bases short and J 8 bases short, with 10 bases between. Germline V CDR1 and CDR2: MNHNS, SASEGT. The CDR3 reads CASSDRGGEKLFF. In DNA form, the CDR3 reads TGTGCCAGCAGTGACAGGGGAGGGGAAAAACTGTTTTTT.

The chain joins TRBV28 to TRBJ2-1, with TRBD1 as a possible D gene (6 bases). The CDR3 spans 13 residues. Trimming shortened V by 3 bases and J by 8 bases, and 11 bases separated the two germline ends. CDR1 is MDHEN and CDR2 is SYDVKM in the germline V gene. CDR3 protein: CASSFYAGDEQFF. DNA of the CDR3: TGTGCCAGCAGTTTTTATGCAGGGGATGAGCAGTTCTTC.